This T cell receptor (beta chain) is drawn from a study of cytomegalovirus exposure and HLA in healthy donors. Study details: The roughly 670 first-cohort repertoires shared a platform with the roughly 110 validation repertoires, as reported in a later analysis. Overall study findings and caveats: The listing of 150 to 200 TCR beta chains classed them as cytomegalovirus-associated. Reports showed the classifier diagnosing cytomegalovirus status with high specificity and sensitivity.

The assay was immunoSEQ multiplex PCR, and TCRdb's table has in-frame clones only and misses some. The profile covers 100,000 to 150,000 clones, with approximately 91% appearing a single time and roughly 1.4% taken by the ten largest. Points on this clone: Its antigen is undetermined.

Germline assignment: CDR1 SGHRS and CDR2 YFSETQ. The CDR3 consists of 17 residues. Trimming cost V 0 bases and J 1 base; bases outside gene matches: 7. The receptor was isolated from a man aged 25 to 40 in good health and CMV-seronegative. V and J are TRBV5-1 and TRBJ1-1; TRBD1 matches 9 bases. Sequences were obtained from PBMCs. The CDR3 nucleotides read TGCGCCAGCAGCTTGGGGGGTTGGACAGGGGCGAACACTGAAGCTTTCTTT. This encodes CASSLGGWTGANTEAFF.